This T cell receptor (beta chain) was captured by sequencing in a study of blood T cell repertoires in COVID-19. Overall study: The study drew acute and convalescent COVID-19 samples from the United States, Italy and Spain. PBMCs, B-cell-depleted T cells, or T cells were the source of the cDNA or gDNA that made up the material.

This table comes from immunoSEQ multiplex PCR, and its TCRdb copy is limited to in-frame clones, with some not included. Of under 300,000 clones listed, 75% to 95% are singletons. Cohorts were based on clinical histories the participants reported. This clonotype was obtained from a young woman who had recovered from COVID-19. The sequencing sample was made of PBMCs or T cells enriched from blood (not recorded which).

The CDR3 DNA is TGTGCCAGCAGCTTCACAGGGGGCTCGCACTATAATGAAAAACTGTTTTTT. Residues: CASSFTGGSHYNEKLFF. The chain has TRBV11-2 and TRBJ1-4; TRBD1 matches 9 bases. The trim removed 3 bases at V and 4 bases at J, leaving 9 bases unmatched. The CDR3 runs 17 residues. Germline V gives CDR1 SGHAT, CDR2 FQNNGV.